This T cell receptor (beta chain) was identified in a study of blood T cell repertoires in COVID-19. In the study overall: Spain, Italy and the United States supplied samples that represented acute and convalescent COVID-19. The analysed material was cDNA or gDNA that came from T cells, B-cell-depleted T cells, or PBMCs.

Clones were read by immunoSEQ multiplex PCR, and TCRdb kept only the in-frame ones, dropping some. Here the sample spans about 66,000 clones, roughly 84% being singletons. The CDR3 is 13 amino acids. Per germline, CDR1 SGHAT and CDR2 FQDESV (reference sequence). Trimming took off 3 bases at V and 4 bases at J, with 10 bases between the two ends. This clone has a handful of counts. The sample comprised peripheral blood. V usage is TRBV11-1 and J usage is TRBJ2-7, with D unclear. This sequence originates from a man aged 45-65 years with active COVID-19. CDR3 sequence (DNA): TGTGCCAGCAGCTTGCGACAAGAATACGAGCAGTACTTC. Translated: CASSLRQEYEQYF. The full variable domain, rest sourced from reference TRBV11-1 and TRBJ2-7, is EAEVAQSPRYKITEKSQAVAFWCDPISGHATLYWYRQILGQGPELLVQFQDESVVDDSQLPKDRFSAERLKGVDSTLKIQPAELGDSAMYLCASSLRQEYEQYFGPGTRLTVT.